The clone carrying this T cell receptor beta chain was seen just once. These data belong to a study of control samples from healthy donors and cancer patients. Data came from immunoSEQ multiplex PCR; TCRdb stores just in-frame clones and leaves some out. The table records some 120,000 clones, around 93% of them present only once. The length of the CDR3 is 15 residues. V gave up 3 bases and J gave up 6 bases; unmatched junction bases: 5. Germline V gene data show CDR1 as SGHTA and CDR2 as FQGNSA. The V call is TRBV7-2, the J call TRBJ2-2; TRBD1 agrees at 9 bases. This sequence was found in a man between 45 and 60 years old with head and neck cancer. The sample consisted of PBMCs. As DNA, the CDR3 is TGTGCCAGCAGCTTTGGGACAGGGTGGGCCGGGGAGCTGTTTTTT. Amino acid sequence: CASSFGTGWAGELFF.